These 2 T cell receptor beta chains originate from one sample sequenced in a study of T cell repertoires in cytomegalovirus infection. TCRdb re-called the reads with MiXCR, one entry per CDR3 protein. The sample includes 150,000 to 200,000 distinct CDR3 sequences, roughly 20% of them seen just once. The source material was PBMCs. These receptors were taken from a human donor in good health (CMV status not recorded). Some clones in this sample may be carry-over from other donors' samples.

The V and J genes are TRBV6-6 and TRBJ1-5; unclear D gene. Trimming removed 6 bases at V and 7 bases at J, with 25 bases between. From germline, CDR1 is MNHNY and CDR2 SVGAGI (reference sequence). The length of the CDR3 is 17 residues. The CDR3 nucleotides read TGTGCCAGCAGCGTAGTTAAACCTCCAGGAGGAAAACAGCCCCAGCATTTT. Protein sequence: CASSVVKPPGGKQPQHF.

This clonotype has just a few counts. The rearrangement joins TRBV29-1 to TRBJ1-1; possibly TRBD1 for D (5 bases). Germline V gene data show CDR1 as SQVTM and CDR2 as ANQGSEA. V dropped 6 bases and J dropped 3 bases, with 14 bases sitting between them. The CDR3 contains 13 residues. CDR3 residues: CSVQRGTDTEAFF. Here the CDR3 DNA reads TGCAGCGTCCAAAGGGGCACAGACACTGAAGCTTTCTTT.